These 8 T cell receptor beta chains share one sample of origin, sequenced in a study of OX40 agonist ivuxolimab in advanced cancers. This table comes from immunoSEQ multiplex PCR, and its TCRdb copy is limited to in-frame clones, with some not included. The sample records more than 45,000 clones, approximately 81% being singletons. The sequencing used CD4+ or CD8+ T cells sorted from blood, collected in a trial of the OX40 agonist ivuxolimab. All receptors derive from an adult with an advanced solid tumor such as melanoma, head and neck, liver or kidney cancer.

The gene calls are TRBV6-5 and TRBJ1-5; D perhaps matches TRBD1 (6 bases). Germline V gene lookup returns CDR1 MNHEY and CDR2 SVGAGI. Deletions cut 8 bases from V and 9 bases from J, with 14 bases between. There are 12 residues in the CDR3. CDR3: CASSQGDRPQHF. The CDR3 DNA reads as TGTGCCAGCTCACAGGGCGATCGGCCCCAGCATTTT.

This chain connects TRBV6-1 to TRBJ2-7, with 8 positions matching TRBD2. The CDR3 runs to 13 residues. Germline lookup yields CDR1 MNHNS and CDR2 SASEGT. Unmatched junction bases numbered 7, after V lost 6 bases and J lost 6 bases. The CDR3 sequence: CASSPRGGSEQYF. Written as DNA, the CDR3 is TGTGCCAGCAGCCCCCGGGGGGGTTCCGAGCAGTACTTC.

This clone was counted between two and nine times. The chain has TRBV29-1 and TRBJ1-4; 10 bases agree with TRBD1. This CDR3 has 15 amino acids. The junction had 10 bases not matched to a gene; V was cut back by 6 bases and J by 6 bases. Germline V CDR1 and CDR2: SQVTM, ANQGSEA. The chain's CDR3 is CSVRGRGTGDEKLFF. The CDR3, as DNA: TGCAGCGTCCGAGGCCGCGGGACAGGGGATGAAAAACTGTTTTTT. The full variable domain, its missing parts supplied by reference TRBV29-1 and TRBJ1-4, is SAVISQKPSRDICQRGTSLTIQCQVDSQVTMMFWYRQQPGQSLTLIATANQGSEATYESGFVIDKFPISRPNLTFSTLTVSNMSPEDSSIYLCSVRGRGTGDEKLFFGSGTQLSVL.

Here the CDR3 reads CASSLQGASGELFF. CDR3 DNA: TGTGCCAGCAGTTTACAGGGGGCGTCCGGGGAGCTGTTTTTT. The chain has TRBV28 and TRBJ2-2; 8 bases agree with TRBD1. V was clipped by 2 bases and J by 6 bases; unmatched bases: 2. Germline loops: CDR1 MDHEN, CDR2 SYDVKM. The CDR3 runs to 14 residues.

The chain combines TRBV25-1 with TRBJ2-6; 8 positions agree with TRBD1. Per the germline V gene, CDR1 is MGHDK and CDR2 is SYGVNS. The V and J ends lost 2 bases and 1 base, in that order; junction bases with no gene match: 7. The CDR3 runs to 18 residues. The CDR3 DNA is TGTGCCAGCAGTGAAAGGAGTCAGGGGGCGTCTGGGGCCAACGTCCTGACTTTC. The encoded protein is CASSERSQGASGANVLTF.

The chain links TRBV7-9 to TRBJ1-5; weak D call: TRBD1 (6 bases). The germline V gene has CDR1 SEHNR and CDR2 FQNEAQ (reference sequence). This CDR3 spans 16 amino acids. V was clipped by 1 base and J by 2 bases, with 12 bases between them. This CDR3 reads CASSLVSGVGNQPQHF. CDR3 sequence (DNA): TGTGCCAGCAGCTTAGTATCAGGGGTTGGCAATCAGCCCCAGCATTTT.

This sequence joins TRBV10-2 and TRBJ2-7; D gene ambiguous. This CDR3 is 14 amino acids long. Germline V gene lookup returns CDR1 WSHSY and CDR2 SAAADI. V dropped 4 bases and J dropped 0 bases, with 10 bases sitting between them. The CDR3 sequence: CASSVRRSSYEQYF. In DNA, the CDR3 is TGCGCCAGCAGTGTTCGACGGAGCTCCTACGAGCAGTACTTC.

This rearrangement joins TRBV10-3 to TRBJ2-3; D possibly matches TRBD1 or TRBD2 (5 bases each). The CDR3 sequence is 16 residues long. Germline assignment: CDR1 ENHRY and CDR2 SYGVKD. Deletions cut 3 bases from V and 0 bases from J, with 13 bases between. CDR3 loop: CAISERGTTSTDTQYF. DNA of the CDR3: TGTGCCATCAGTGAACGGGGCACCACTAGCACAGATACGCAGTATTTT.